This is a list of T cell receptor beta chains from one sample in a study of shared clonotypes between healthy human individuals. Assay used: immunoSEQ multiplex PCR; TCRdb lists only in-frame clones, some missing. The sample has 780,000 or so clones, roughly two thirds seen once. Sequenced input: memory CD4+ T cells sorted from blood. These receptors were collected from a woman aged 25 to 39 in good health. The CDR3 runs from the conserved cysteine through the conserved F or W. A D gene is named only where the DNA matches it firmly. Clone size, where shown, is once, few, many, or a class for clones that have expanded.

j_call clone_size d_call v_call cdr3_nt cdr3_aa
TRBJ2-7 NA TRBD1 TRBV7-9 TGTGCCAGCAGCTTAGCTCCCGGGACAGGGGGAGACGAGCAGTACTTC CASSLAPGTGGDEQYF
TRBJ2-5 NA TRBD2 TRBV28 TGTGCCAGCACCATTACGGGGCTAGCGGGAGAGACCCAGTACTTC CASTITGLAGETQYF
TRBJ1-2 NA NA TRBV29-1 TGCAGCGTTGAACACAGATCTAACTATGGCTACACCTTC CSVEHRSNYGYTF
TRBJ1-2 NA NA TRBV11-2 TGTGCCAGCAGCTTTATCGGCTATGGCTACACCTTC CASSFIGYGYTF
TRBJ2-7 NA NA TRBV30 TGTGCCTGGAGTTGGGGGGAAACCTACGAGCAGTACTTC CAWSWGETYEQYF
TRBJ1-4 NA NA TRBV6-5 TGTGCCAGCAGTCAGCTCCAGGAGTCGAATGAAAAACTGTTTTTT CASSQLQESNEKLFF
TRBJ2-4 NA TRBD1 TRBV13 TGTGCCAGCAGCTTGAGGCAGGGGGCTTCGAAAAACATTCAGTACTTC CASSLRQGASKNIQYF
TRBJ1-2 NA NA TRBV7-2 TGTGCCAGCAGCTTAGGGGTAGGAACAGGGAGCTATGGCTACACCTTC CASSLGVGTGSYGYTF
TRBJ1-5 once NA TRBV6-6 TGTGCCAGCAGTACAGGGTCGGGGGATCAGCCCCAGCATTTT CASSTGSGDQPQHF
TRBJ2-5 NA TRBD2 TRBV27 TGTGCCAGCAGTCCCCTGGGTAGCGGGGCACAAGAGACCCAGTACTTC CASSPLGSGAQETQYF
TRBJ1-5 NA NA TRBV18 TGTGCCAGCTCACCCGCAGGAGGCAATCAGCCCCAGCATTTT CASSPAGGNQPQHF
TRBJ2-6 NA NA TRBV6-6 TGTGCCAGCATCGGGCAGGCTAGCTCTGGGGCCAACGTCCTGACTTTC CASIGQASSGANVLTF
TRBJ2-2 NA NA TRBV29-1 TGCAGCGTTGGGAGAACAACTACCGGGGAGCTGTTTTTT CSVGRTTTGELFF
TRBJ2-2 NA NA TRBV9 TGTGCCAGCAGCGAAACTAGACTCCCCACCGGGGAGCTGTTTTTT CASSETRLPTGELFF
TRBJ2-1 NA NA TRBV7-3 TGTGCCAGCGGGCGGGGATACCCCTACAATGAGCAGTTCTTC CASGRGYPYNEQFF
TRBJ1-5 NA NA TRBV4-1 TGCGCCAGCAGCCAACCTCTCGCGGCCGGGTTGGGTCAGCCCCAGCATTTT CASSQPLAAGLGQPQHF
TRBJ2-1 NA NA TRBV6-1 TGTGCCAGCAGTAACCCCGTGCAGGGCGAGCAGTTCTTC CASSNPVQGEQFF
TRBJ2-7 NA TRBD2 TRBV2 TGTGCCGGGGGGGGAGACTACGAGCAGTACTTC CAGGGDYEQYF
TRBJ2-1 NA TRBD2 TRBV5-4 TGTGCCAGCAGCTGGGGCGGGAGTTCGGGGAATGAGCAGTTCTTC CASSWGGSSGNEQFF
TRBJ1-1 NA NA TRBV29-1 TGCAGCGTTGCTAAGGTGAACTTCAACACTGAAGCTTTCTTT CSVAKVNFNTEAFF
TRBJ1-2 NA NA TRBV13 TGTGCCAGCAGCTTAGTTACCGCTAGGACCTTC CASSLVTARTF
TRBJ2-5 once NA TRBV10-1 TGCGCCAGCAGTGATCATCAGGGGATCGAGACCCAGTACTTC CASSDHQGIETQYF
TRBJ2-2 few NA TRBV14 TGTGCCAGCAGCCAAATCAGAGGAGGGGCCGGGGAGCTGTTTTTT CASSQIRGGAGELFF
TRBJ1-1 once NA TRBV5-1 TGCGCCAGCAGCTTGGTGGCGGGTCAGATCACTGAAGCTTTCTTT CASSLVAGQITEAFF
TRBJ2-2 NA TRBD2 TRBV7-8 TGTGCCAGCAGCTTAGGACTAGCGGACTCCACCGGGGAGCTGTTTTTT CASSLGLADSTGELFF
TRBJ2-3 NA NA TRBV4-2 TGTGCCAGCAGCCAACGCACAGATACGCAGTATTTT CASSQRTDTQYF
TRBJ2-3 NA NA TRBV7-3 TGTGCCAGCAGGGAGGGGGCGGAGCGGGGCACAGATACGCAGTATTTT CASREGAERGTDTQYF
TRBJ1-1 NA NA TRBV19 TGTGCCAGTAGTATGTATGGGACTGAAGCTTTCTTT CASSMYGTEAFF
TRBJ2-3 NA TRBD2 TRBV11-1 TGTGCCAGCAGCCTAGGACTAGCGGATAGCACAGATACGCAGTATTTT CASSLGLADSTDTQYF
TRBJ2-7 NA TRBD2 TRBV19 TGTGCCAGTACGGGGCGGGAGTCCTACGAGCAGTACTTC CASTGRESYEQYF
TRBJ2-1 NA TRBD2 TRBV6-1 TGTGCCAGCAGTGAAGAAGCGGGAGGCTACAATGAGCAGTTCTTC CASSEEAGGYNEQFF
TRBJ2-7 NA NA TRBV19 TGTGCCAGTAGTAGAGACAGGGGAGGGCTACCCGAGCAGTACTTC CASSRDRGGLPEQYF
TRBJ1-5 NA NA TRBV15 TGTGCCACCAGCAGAGCTACAGGGAGTAGCAATCAGCCCCAGCATTTT CATSRATGSSNQPQHF
TRBJ2-7 NA TRBD2 TRBV27 TGTGCCAGCAGTTTAGTCCCCTTGTTTAGGGGTTATGCGGGAGAGGGCTACGAGCAGTACTTC CASSLVPLFRGYAGEGYEQYF
TRBJ2-1 NA NA TRBV18 TGTGCCAGCTCACCACTACAGGGCCGCCCCGACAATGAGCAGTTCTTC CASSPLQGRPDNEQFF